What follows is one T cell receptor (beta chain) and its context. Its antigen is unidentified. This sample is drawn from a study of cytomegalovirus exposure and HLA in healthy donors. Study summary: Falling in the Caucasian-associated ancestry cluster were approximately 84% of approximately 410 genotyped donors.

Germline V gene lookup returns CDR1 MNHEY and CDR2 SMNVEV (reference sequence). This CDR3 contains 16 residues. Trimming stripped 7 bases from V and 1 base from J, with 17 bases between. Points from the study as a whole: Follow-up analysis later connected one missense variant in DCLRE1C with trimming of TCR beta V- and J-genes. Solely CMV serostatus was available to characterize immune exposure.

A multiplex PCR was run with 60 Vbeta primers and 13 Jbeta primers. The protocol was immunoSEQ multiplex PCR, while the TCRdb copy is restricted to in-frame clones and leaves out a portion. This sample has roughly 120,000 clones, with 77% found just once. The chain couples TRBV27 to TRBJ2-1, with a possible D match to TRBD2 (5 bases). This TCR was recovered from a human donor in good health. The sample taken for sequencing was PBMCs. The CDR3 coding sequence is TGTGCCAGCATAGGTCTAGATTCGGGGTCCTACAATGAGCAGTTCTTC. Its translation: CASIGLDSGSYNEQFF.